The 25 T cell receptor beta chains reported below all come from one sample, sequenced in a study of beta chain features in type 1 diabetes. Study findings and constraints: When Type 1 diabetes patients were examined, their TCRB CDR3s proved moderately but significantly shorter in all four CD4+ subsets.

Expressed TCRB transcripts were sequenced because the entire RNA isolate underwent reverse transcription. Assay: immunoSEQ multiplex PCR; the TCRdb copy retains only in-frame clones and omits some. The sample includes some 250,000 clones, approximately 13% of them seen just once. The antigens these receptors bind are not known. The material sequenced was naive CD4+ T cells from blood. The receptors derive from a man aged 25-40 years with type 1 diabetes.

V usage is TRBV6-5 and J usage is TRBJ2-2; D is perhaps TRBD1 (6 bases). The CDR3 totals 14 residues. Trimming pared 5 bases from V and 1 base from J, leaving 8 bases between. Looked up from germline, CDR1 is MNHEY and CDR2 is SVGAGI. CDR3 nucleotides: TGTGCCAGCAGTCAGACAGGGAACACCGGGGAGCTGTTTTTT. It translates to CASSQTGNTGELFF.

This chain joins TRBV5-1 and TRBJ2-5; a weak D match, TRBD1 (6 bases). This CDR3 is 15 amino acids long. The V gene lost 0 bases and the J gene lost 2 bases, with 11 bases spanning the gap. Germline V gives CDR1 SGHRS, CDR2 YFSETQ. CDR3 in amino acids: CASSLDGTRQETQYF. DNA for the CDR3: TGCGCCAGCAGCTTGGATGGGACACGACAAGAGACCCAGTACTTC.

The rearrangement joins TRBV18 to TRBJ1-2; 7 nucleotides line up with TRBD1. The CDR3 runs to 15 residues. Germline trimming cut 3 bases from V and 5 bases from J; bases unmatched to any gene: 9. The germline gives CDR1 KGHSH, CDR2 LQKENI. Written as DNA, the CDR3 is TGTGCCAGCTCACCGAGCATCACAGGGGAGTATGGCTACACCTTC. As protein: CASSPSITGEYGYTF.

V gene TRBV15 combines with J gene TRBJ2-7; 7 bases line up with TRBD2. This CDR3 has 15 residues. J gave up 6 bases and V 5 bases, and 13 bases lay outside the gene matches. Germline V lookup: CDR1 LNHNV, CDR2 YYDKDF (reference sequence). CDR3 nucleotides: TGTGCCACCAGCCCCCGGGGGAGGGGTTCGGTCGAGCAGTACTTC. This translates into CATSPRGRGSVEQYF.

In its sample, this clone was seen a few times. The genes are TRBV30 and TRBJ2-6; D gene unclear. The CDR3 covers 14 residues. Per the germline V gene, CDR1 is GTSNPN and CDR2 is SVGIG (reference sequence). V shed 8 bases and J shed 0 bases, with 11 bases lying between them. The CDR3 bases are TGTGCCAGCGAGCTTGGCTCTGGGGCCAACGTCCTGACTTTC. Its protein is CASELGSGANVLTF.

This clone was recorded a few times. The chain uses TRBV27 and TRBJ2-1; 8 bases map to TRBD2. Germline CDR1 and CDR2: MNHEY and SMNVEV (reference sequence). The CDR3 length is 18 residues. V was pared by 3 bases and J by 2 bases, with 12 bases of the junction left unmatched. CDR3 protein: CASSFYLGSGDPYNEQFF. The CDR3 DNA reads TGTGCCAGCAGTTTTTATTTGGGTAGCGGGGATCCCTACAATGAGCAGTTCTTC.

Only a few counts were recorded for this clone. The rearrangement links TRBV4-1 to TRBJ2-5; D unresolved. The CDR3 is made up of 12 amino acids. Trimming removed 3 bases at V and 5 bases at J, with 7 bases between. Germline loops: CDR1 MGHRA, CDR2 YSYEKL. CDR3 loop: CASSHPRETQYF. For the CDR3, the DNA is TGCGCCAGCAGCCACCCGCGGGAGACCCAGTACTTC.

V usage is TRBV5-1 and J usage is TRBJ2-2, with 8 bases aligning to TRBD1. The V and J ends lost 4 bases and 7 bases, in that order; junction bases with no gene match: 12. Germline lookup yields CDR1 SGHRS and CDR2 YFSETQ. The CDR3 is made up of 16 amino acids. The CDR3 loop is CASSVTQGAKGGELFF. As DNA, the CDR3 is TGCGCCAGCAGCGTTACGCAGGGGGCTAAAGGCGGGGAGCTGTTTTTT.

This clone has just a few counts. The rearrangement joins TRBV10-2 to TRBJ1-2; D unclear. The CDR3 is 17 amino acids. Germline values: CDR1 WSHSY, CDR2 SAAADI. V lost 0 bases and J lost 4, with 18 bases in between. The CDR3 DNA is TGCGCCAGCAGTGAGTCGGGTGTAGCGGCGACGGGCTATGGCTACACCTTC. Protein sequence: CASSESGVAATGYGYTF.

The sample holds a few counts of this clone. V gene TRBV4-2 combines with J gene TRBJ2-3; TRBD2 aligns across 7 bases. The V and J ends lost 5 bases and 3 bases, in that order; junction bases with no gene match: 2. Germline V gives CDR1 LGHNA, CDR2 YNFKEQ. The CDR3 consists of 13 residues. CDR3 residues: CASSGGGTDTQYF. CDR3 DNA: TGTGCCAGCAGCGGGGGGGGTACAGATACGCAGTATTTT.

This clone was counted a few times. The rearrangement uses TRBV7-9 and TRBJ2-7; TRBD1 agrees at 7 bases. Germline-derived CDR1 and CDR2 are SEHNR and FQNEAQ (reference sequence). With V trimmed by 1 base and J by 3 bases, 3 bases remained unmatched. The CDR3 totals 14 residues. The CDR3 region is CASSLVGQNYEQYF. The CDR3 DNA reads TGTGCCAGCAGCTTAGTGGGACAGAACTACGAGCAGTACTTC.

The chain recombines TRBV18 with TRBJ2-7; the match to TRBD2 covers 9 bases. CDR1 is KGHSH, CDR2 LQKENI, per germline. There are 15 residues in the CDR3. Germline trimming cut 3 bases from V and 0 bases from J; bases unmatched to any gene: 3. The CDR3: CASSPAAGGSYEQYF. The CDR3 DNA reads TGTGCCAGCTCACCCGCAGCGGGGGGCTCCTACGAGCAGTACTTC.

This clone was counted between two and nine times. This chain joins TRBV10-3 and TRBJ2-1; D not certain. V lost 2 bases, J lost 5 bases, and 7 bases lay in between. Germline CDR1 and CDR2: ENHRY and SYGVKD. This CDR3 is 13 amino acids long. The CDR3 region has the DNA TGTGCCATCAGTGAGGAGCAGGACAATGAGCAGTTCTTC. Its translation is CAISEEQDNEQFF.

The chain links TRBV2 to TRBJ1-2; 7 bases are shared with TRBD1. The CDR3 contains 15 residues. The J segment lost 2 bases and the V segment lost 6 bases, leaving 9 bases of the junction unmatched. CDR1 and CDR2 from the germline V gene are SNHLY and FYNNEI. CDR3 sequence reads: CASSPTKGANYGYTF. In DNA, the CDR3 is TGTGCCAGCAGCCCCACGAAGGGGGCGAACTATGGCTACACCTTC. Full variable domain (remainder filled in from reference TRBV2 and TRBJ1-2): EPEVTQTPSHQVTQMGQEVILRCVPISNHLYFYWYRQILGQKVEFLVSFYNNEISEKSEIFDDQFSVERPDGSNFTLKIRSTKLEDSAMYFCASSPTKGANYGYTFGSGTRLTVV.

The CDR3 sequence is CSVGEGNGYTF. In DNA form, the CDR3 reads TGCAGCGTCGGAGAGGGCAATGGCTACACCTTC. The rearrangement joins TRBV29-1 to TRBJ1-2; no clear D gene. This CDR3 is built from 11 residues. V gave up 6 bases and J gave up 6 bases, with 11 bases separating them. Germline assignment: CDR1 SQVTM and CDR2 ANQGSEA. The complete variable domain, with remaining parts taken from reference TRBV29-1 and TRBJ1-2, reads SAVISQKPSRDICQRGTSLTIQCQVDSQVTMMFWYRQQPGQSLTLIATANQGSEATYESGFVIDKFPISRPNLTFSTLTVSNMSPEDSSIYLCSVGEGNGYTFGSGTRLTVV.

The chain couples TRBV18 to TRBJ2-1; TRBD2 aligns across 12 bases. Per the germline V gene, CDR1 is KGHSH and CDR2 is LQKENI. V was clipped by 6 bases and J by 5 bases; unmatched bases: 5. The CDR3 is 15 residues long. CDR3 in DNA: TGTGCCAGCTCCCCGGGACTAGCGGGTAACAATGAGCAGTTCTTC. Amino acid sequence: CASSPGLAGNNEQFF.

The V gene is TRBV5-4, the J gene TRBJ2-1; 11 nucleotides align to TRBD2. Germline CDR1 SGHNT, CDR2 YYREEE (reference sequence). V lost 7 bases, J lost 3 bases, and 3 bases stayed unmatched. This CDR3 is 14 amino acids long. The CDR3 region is CASFTSGSYNEQFF. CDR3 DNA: TGTGCCAGCTTTACTAGCGGGAGCTACAATGAGCAGTTCTTC.

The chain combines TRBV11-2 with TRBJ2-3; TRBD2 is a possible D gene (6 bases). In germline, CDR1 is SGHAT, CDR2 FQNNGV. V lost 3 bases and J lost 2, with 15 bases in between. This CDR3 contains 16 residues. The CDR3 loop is CASSLAGSGHTDTQYF. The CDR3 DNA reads TGTGCCAGCAGCTTGGCGGGGTCGGGGCACACAGATACGCAGTATTTT.

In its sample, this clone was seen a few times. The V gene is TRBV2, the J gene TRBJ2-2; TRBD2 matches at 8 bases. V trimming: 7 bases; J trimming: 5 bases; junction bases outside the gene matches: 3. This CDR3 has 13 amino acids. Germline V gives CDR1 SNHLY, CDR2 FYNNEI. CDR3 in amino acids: CASTKRETGELFF. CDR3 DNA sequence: TGTGCCAGCACTAAGCGGGAGACCGGGGAGCTGTTTTTT.

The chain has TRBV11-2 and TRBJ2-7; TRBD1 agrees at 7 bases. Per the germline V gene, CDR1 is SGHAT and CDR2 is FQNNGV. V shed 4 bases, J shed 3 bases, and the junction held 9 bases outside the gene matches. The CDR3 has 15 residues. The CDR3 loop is CASSSTGVAIYEQYF. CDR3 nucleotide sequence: TGTGCCAGCAGCTCTACAGGGGTAGCTATCTACGAGCAGTACTTC.

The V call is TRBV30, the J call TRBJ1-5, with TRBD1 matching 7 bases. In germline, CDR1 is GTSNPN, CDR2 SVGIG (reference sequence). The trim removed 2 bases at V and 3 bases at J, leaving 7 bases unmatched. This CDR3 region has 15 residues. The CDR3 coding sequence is TGTGCCTGGAGTCCCGGACAGGCCTTCAATCAGCCCCAGCATTTT. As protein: CAWSPGQAFNQPQHF.

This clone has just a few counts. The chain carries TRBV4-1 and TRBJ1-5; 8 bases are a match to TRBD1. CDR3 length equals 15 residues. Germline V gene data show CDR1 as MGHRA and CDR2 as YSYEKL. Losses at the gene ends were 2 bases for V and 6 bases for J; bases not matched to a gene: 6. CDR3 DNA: TGCGCCAGCAGCCAACCGGACAGGGAGGGTCAGCCCCAGCATTTT. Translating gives CASSQPDREGQPQHF.

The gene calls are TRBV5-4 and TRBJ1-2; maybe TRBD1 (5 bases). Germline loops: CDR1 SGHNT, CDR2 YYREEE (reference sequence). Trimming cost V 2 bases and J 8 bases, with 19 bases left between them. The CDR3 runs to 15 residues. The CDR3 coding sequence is TGTGCCAGCAGCTTTGAACAGGCTATCAGTGGAGGCTACACCTTC. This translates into CASSFEQAISGGYTF.

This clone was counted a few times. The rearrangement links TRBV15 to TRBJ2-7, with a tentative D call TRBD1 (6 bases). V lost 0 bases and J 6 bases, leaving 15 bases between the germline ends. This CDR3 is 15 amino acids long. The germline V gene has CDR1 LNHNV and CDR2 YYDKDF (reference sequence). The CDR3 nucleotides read TGTGCCACCAGCAGAGAGAACAGGGTAGGTGCCGAGCAGTACTTC. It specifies CATSRENRVGAEQYF. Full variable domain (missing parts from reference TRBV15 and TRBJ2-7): DAMVIQNPRYQVTQFGKPVTLSCSQTLNHNVMYWYQQKSSQAPKLLFHYYDKDFNNEADTPDNFQSRRPNTSFCFLDIRSPGLGDTAMYLCATSRENRVGAEQYFGPGTRLTVT.

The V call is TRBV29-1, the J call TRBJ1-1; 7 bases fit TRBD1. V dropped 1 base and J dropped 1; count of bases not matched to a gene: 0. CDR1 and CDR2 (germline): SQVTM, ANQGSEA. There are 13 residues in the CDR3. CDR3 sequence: CSVEGTGNTEAFF. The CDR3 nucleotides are TGCAGCGTTGAAGGGACAGGGAACACTGAAGCTTTCTTT.